Sequencing of this TCR beta chain was carried out in a study of cytomegalovirus exposure and HLA in healthy donors (TCRdb year 2017). At the level of the whole study: An earlier analysis of roughly 500 of the donors reported approximately 280 Gb of sequence data and 117 million unique TCR beta sequences obtained from about 200 million T cells. Genome-wide SNP genotypes for about 65% of the 666 donors were used in a later genetic analysis, which treated that subset as a discovery cohort. A later analysis re-analyzed previously published TCR beta repertoires from about 600 donors and added high-resolution HLA genotyping to study TCR occurrence patterns. Class I and class II HLA loci were covered by the typing at four-digit resolution. All discovery cohort repertoires had been generated using a single sequencing platform. Because of strong linkage in the cohort, roughly five DR-DQ haplotypes were treated as single units for association and clustering. Using immunosequencing, the study profiled T cell repertoires from approximately 700 subjects and related those repertoires to cytomegalovirus serostatus. Among the roughly 400 genotyped donors, under 90% belonged to the genetic ancestry cluster associated with self-reported Caucasian donors. To decide whether each TCR beta V gene segment behaved as functional or pseudogenic, an earlier analysis of 587 of the donors relied on high-throughput TCR beta sequencing. Donor age, sex, ethnicity and CMV serostatus were collected together with the repertoire data. The study combined high-throughput TCR immunosequencing, statistical association of individual TCRs with disease status, and machine learning to predict cytomegalovirus infection status. Roughly 320 gigabases of sequencing data and around 90 million unique TCR sequences made up an early release that covered several hundred HLA-typed donors. The study was designed to test whether signatures of past pathogen exposure could be identified by cataloging public T cell receptors. Besides the first cohort of roughly 700 subjects, a separate validation cohort made up of about 120 different subjects was used. The later analysis used no new phenotypic data to find candidate immune exposures, relying instead on TCR beta sequences and their occurrence across donors. On average, around 240,000 unique TCR beta nucleotide sequences were sequenced per donor among 350 to 400 genotyped donors of the cohort, with approximately 18% of those sequences being non-productive. The number of typed donors differed by locus: roughly 620-640 for A, B, C, DRB1 and DQB1; 500 to 550 for DQA1; roughly 600 for DPA1; and approximately 450 for DPB1. What the work shows at the level of the full study, not this receptor alone: In both the original and validation cohorts, the classifier was reported to diagnose cytomegalovirus status with high specificity and sensitivity. A group of highly shared sequence variants was considered likely to be a technical artifact of the sequencing pipeline. Compared with equally common non-associated chains, HLA-associated TCR beta chains in a later analysis were more clonally expanded and had lower generation probabilities. Because counts were too low, roughly 16 rarely observed V segments, including chromosome 9 orphons, were excluded from the earlier analysis of several hundred of the donors. Because HLA typing was unavailable for some donors at each locus, only the typed subset was used in association tests. A later genetic analysis reported fewer N-insertions in productive TCRs among donors in an Asian-associated ancestry cluster than the roughly 620-donor mean. For the cohort, immune exposure information was limited to CMV serostatus. In a later analysis, several top co-occurrence clusters were reported to appear linked to parvovirus B19, influenza, CMV and Epstein-Barr virus. While some public TCRs were present in many individuals, most TCR sequences turned up only very rarely across donors. V-gene and J-gene trimming of TCR beta chains was associated with a missense DCLRE1C variant in a later genetic analysis, and the association was replicated in an independent cohort. At a false discovery rate of 0.05, a later analysis linked 15,000 to 20,000 TCR beta sequences to specific HLA alleles. A further reported finding was that TCR beta sequences accurately predicted the HLA-A and HLA-B alleles for most subjects in the first cohort. The presence/absence analyses assumed that sequencing depth was roughly uniform across donors, and that assumption may not be true. The cohort was sequenced for TCR beta chains only, and without alpha or paired-chain data the features that could be detected were limited. The authors suggested that the approach could potentially be generalized to other disease states and immunological phenotypes. A total of 150 or so TCR beta chains were listed by the study as associated with cytomegalovirus. In an earlier analysis of more than 450 of the donors, most TCR beta V segments were observed in productive rearrangements about 87% or about 30% of the time, broadly matching IMGT annotations. Most CMV-associated TCR beta chains appeared to be HLA-restricted in a later analysis, and the HLA associations seemed to be driven largely by CMV exposure. According to a later analysis, TCR association rates differed among HLA loci, with DRB1 alleles showing the most associated TCRs and HLA-C alleles showing the fewest. Three of the identified cytomegalovirus-associated TCR beta chains were confirmed in vitro to be specific for cytomegalovirus antigens. Linkage disequilibrium might explain the correlated functional status among segregating V segments, but an unknown experimental factor could not be excluded. When HLA alleles, especially DR and DQ, strongly co-occurred, TCR associations were difficult to assign to individual alleles.

Library preparation employed the immunoSEQ multiplex PCR assay. The multiplex PCR relied on a mix of 60 forward primers for TCR Vbeta segments and 13 reverse primers for TCR Jbeta segments. The CDR3 region of rearranged TCR beta genes was amplified from genomic DNA with a multiplex PCR assay. Amplified TCR beta libraries were sequenced as 87-base-pair reads on the Illumina HiSeq System. On the authors' methods: Across the 670 or so repertoires, a later analysis counted roughly 84 million unique TCR beta chains, 9 million to 14 million of which were shared by at least two donors. A nearest-neighbor algorithm error-corrected the raw reads and collapsed the reads into unique sequences, merging closely related sequences to remove PCR and sequencing errors. CDR3 sequences were aligned to IMGT reference sequences to assign V, D and J gene segments. For a sequence to be retained, a match of at least six nucleotides was required to both a V gene segment and a J gene segment. A rearrangement was called productive if the CDR3 had no stop codons and remained in frame with V and J, and every other rearrangement was called non-productive. Following IMGT convention, CDR3 was defined as the stretch from the second conserved V-encoded cysteine up to the conserved J-encoded phenylalanine. Sequences without an unambiguous match to a single V gene segment were excluded from the earlier analysis of approximately 560 of the donors. In an earlier analysis of a few hundred of the donors, a V segment was called functional when productive rearrangements were above 56.7%, and segregating when the standard deviation between donors exceeded 5%. To diagnose cytomegalovirus status from the catalog of TCR beta chain sequences, a statistical classification framework was built. In a later analysis, V and J genes were assigned by comparing TCR nucleotide sequences against IMGT/GENE-DB human TR gene sequences. A later analysis assigned CDR3 sequences and most-parsimonious VDJ recombination scenarios with the TCRdist pipeline. In a later analysis, each TCR beta chain was defined by its CDR3 amino acid sequence together with its V-gene family, and reads without a unique V-gene family were excluded. In a later analysis, around 600 highly shared, low-generation-probability nucleotide sequences were removed to address suspected cross-contamination and a sequencing artifact. For each public chain, a later analysis derived a clonal expansion index from normalized ranks of inferred template counts within each repertoire. In a later analysis, generation probabilities were computed using a VDJ recombination model fitted to out-of-frame rearrangements, and the results were checked against IGoR. In a later analysis, hypergeometric tests were used to score TCR-TCR, TCR-HLA and TCR-CMV co-occurrence, with a repertoire-size bias correction applied to TCR pairs. To estimate false discovery rates, a later analysis permuted the HLA or CMV assignments 20 times. A later analysis grouped co-occurring TCRs with DBSCAN, adding TCRdist sequence similarity when clustering within HLA-allele-positive subsets. For co-occurrence clustering, repertoires with fewer than 30,000 or more than 120,000 public chains were excluded, along with 4 to 6 repertoires with anomalous nucleotide sharing. TCRdb carries this immuneACCESS record with in-frame sequences only. Its versions omit some clonotypes, under half of them owing to an unresolved V gene in the studies checked, with the rest unexplained. The V and J calls and clone size are taken from that table; D and trimming were inferred from the DNA. This sample holds 210,000 or so clones; about four fifths were observed only once. Roughly 10% of the sample comes from the top ten.

This clone showed up just a few times. The target of this receptor is not known. No base-level quality is on record; no much larger clone is a single base apart. The cohort consisted of 600 or so healthy bone marrow donors. At the time of sampling, all cohort members were nominally healthy, though unrecorded immune exposures were likely present. The donor was CMV seropositive and belonged to the group of about 290 seropositive cohort members. Every donor gave a peripheral blood sample, and the peripheral blood mononuclear cells from that sample were used for TCR beta sequencing. The Qiagen DNeasy Blood Extraction Kit was used to extract genomic DNA from the blood cell samples. Sequenced: PBMCs. The receptor was derived from a woman between 45 and 65 years old in good health and CMV-seropositive.

The nucleotide sequence reads TGTGCCAGCAGTTCCGCCCGACAGGGATTCACTGAAGCTTTCTTT. Translated, this gives CASSSARQGFTEAFF. This receptor chain uses TRBV5-4 and TRBJ1-1, and 7 junctional nucleotides match TRBD1. Clipping removes 5 bases from V and 4 bases from J, with 11 as the unmatched junction base count. From a lookup of the germline V gene (reference sequence), CDR1 and CDR2 are SGHNT and YYREEE. From the cysteine up to the phenylalanine, the CDR3 has a length of 15 residues. The only DNA kept is the CDR3, 45 bases in frame from the first base. Reference TRBV5-4 and TRBJ1-1 proteins supply the regions before and after the CDR3; the full variable domain is: ETGVTQSPTHLIKTRGQQVTLRCSSQSGHNTVSWYQQALGQGPQFIFQYYREEENGRGNFPPRFSGLQFPNYSSELNVNALELDDSALYLCASSSARQGFTEAFFGQGTRLTVV.